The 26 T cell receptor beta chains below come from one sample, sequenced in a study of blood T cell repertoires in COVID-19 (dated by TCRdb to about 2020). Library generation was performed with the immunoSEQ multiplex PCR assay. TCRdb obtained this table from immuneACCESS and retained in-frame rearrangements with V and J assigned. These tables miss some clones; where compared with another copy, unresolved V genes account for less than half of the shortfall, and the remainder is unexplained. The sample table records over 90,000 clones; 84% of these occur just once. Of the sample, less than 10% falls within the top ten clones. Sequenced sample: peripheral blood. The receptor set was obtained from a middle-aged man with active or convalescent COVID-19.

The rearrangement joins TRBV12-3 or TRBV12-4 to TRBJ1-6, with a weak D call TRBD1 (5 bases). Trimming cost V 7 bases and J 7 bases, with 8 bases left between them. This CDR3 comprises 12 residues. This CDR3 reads CASKRQNSPLHF. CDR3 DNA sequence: TGTGCCAGCAAAAGACAGAATTCACCCCTCCACTTT.

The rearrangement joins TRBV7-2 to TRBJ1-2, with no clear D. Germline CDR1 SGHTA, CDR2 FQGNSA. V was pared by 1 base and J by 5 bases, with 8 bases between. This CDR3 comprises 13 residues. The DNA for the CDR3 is TGTGCCAGCAGCTTAGAACAGTTGTATGGCTACACCTTC. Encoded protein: CASSLEQLYGYTF.

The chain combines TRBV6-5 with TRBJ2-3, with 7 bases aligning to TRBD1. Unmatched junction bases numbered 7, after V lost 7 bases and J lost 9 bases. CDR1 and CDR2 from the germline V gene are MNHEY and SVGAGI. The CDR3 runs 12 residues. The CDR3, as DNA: TGTGCCAGCACCTTAAGAGGGGGCACGCAGTATTTT. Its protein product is CASTLRGGTQYF.

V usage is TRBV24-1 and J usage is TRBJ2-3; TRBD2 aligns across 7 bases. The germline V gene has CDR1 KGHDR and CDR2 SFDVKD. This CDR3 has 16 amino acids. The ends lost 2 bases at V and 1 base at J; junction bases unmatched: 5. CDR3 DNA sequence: TGTGCCACCAGTGATTCCCGCGGGGGAGGCACAGATACGCAGTATTTT. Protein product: CATSDSRGGGTDTQYF.

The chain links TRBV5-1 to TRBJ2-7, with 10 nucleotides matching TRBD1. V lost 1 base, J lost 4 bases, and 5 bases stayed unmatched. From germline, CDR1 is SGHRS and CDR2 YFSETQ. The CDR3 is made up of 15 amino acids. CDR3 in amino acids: CASSLKDRGSYEQYF. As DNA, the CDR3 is TGCGCCAGCAGCTTGAAGGACAGGGGGTCTTACGAGCAGTACTTC.

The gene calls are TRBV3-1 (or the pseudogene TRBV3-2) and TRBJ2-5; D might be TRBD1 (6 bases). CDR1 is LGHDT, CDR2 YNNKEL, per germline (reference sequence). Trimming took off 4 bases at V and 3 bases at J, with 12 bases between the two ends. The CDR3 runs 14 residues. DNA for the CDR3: TGTGCCAGCAGCCCGGGACACCGAAAAGAGACCCAGTACTTC. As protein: CASSPGHRKETQYF.

CDR3 nucleotide sequence: TGTGCCAGCTCACACGGTAGGGCAGGGGGCGCGTCAGATACGCAGTATTTT. This translates into CASSHGRAGGASDTQYF. V gene TRBV18 combines with J gene TRBJ2-3; 8 bases line up with TRBD1. V lost 4 bases and J lost 4; bases outside the gene matches: 13. The CDR3 extends over 17 amino acids. CDR1 is KGHSH and CDR2 is LQKENI in the germline V gene.

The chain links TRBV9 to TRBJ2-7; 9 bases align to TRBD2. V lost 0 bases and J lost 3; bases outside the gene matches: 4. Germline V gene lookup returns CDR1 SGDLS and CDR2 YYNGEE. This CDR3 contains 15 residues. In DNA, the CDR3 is TGTGCCAGCAGCGTAGGAGCTAGCGGGGACTACGAGCAGTACTTC. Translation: CASSVGASGDYEQYF.

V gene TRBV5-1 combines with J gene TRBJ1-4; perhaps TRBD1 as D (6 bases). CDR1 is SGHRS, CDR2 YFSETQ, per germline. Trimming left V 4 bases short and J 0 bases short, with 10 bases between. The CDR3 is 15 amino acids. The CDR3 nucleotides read TGCGCCAGCAGCCCGGGGGGCACAACTAATGAAAAACTGTTTTTT. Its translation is CASSPGGTTNEKLFF.

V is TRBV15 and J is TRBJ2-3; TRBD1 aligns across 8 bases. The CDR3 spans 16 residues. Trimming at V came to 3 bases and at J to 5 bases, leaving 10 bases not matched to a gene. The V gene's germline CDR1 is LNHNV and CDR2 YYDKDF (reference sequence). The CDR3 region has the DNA TGTGCCACCAGCAGGGACTTGACAGGGGCAATAGATACGCAGTATTTT. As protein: CATSRDLTGAIDTQYF.

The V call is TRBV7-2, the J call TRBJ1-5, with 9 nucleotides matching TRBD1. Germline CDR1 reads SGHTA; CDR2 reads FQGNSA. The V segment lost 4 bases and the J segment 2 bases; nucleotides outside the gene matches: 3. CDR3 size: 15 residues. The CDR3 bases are TGTGCCAGCAGCTCGGACAGGGGTGGCAATCAGCCCCAGCATTTT. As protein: CASSSDRGGNQPQHF.

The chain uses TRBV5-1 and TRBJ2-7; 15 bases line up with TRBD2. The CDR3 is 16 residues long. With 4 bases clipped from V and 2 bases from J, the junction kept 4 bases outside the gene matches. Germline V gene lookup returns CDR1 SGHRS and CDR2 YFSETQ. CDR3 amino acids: CASSKGTSGGTYEQYF. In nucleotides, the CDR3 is TGCGCCAGCAGCAAAGGGACTAGCGGGGGGACCTACGAGCAGTACTTC.

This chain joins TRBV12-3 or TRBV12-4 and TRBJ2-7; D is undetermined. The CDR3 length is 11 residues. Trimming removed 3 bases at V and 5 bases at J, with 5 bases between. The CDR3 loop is CASSFSHEQYF. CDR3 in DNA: TGTGCCAGCAGTTTTAGCCACGAGCAGTACTTC.

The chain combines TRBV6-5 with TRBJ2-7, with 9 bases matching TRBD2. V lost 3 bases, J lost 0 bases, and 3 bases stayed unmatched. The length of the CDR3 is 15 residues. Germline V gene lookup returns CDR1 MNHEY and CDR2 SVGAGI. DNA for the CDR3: TGTGCCAGCAGTTATCTTAGCGGGGGCTCCTACGAGCAGTACTTC. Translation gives CASSYLSGGSYEQYF.

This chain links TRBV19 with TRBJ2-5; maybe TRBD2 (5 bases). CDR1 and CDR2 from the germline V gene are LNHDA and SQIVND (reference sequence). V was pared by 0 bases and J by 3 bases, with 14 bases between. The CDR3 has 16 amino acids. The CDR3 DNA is TGTGCCAGTAGTATAGAAAGGACTGCAAGGGAAGAGACCCAGTACTTC. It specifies CASSIERTAREETQYF.

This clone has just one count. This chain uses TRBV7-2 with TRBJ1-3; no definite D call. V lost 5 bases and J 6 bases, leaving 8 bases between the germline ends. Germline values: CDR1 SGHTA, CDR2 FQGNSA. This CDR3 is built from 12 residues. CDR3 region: CASSPYENTIYF. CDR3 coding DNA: TGTGCCAGCAGCCCCTATGAAAACACCATATATTTT.

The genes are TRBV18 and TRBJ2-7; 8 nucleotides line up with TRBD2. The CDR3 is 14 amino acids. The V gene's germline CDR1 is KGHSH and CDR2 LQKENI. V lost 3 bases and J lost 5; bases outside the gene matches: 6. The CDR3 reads CASSPRGGDHEQYF. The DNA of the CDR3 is TGTGCCAGCTCACCCCGGGGGGGGGACCACGAGCAGTACTTC.

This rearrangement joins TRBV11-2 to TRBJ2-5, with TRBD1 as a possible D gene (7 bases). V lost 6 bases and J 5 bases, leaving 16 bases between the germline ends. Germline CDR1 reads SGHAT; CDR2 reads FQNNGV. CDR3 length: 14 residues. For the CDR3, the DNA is TGTGCCAGCAGTCCGGGACTGACAGGGGAGACCCAGTACTTC. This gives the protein CASSPGLTGETQYF.

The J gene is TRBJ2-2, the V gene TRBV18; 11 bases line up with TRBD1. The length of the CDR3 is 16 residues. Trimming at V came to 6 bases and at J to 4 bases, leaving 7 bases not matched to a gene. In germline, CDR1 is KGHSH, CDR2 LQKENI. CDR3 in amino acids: CASSLGQGEITGELFF. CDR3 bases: TGTGCCAGCTCGCTGGGACAGGGGGAAATCACCGGGGAGCTGTTTTTT. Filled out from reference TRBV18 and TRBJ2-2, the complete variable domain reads NAGVMQNPRHLVRRRGQEARLRCSPMKGHSHVYWYRQLPEEGLKFMVYLQKENIIDESGMPKERFSAEFPKEGPSILRIQQVVRGDSAAYFCASSLGQGEITGELFFGEGSRLTVL.

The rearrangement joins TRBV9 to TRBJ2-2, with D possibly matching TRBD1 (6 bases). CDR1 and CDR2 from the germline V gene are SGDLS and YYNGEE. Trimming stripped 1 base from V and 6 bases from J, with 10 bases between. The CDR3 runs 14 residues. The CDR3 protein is CASSVTGQSGELFF. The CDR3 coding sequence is TGTGCCAGCAGCGTAACGGGACAATCCGGGGAGCTGTTTTTT.

CDR3 sequence reads: CASSGGGKLFF. The CDR3 nucleotides are TGCGCCAGCAGCGGGGGGGGAAAACTGTTTTTT. The chain recombines TRBV5-1 with TRBJ1-4, with TRBD1 as a possible D gene (5 bases). This CDR3 has 11 amino acids. Germline CDR1 SGHRS, CDR2 YFSETQ. The germline V and J ends were trimmed by 4 bases and 10 bases, with 8 bases remaining between them.

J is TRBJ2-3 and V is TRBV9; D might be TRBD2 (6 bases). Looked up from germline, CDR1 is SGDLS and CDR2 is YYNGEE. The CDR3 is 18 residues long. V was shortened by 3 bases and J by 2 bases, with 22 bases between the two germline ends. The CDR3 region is CASSATTRGRHYTDTQYF. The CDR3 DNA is TGTGCCAGCAGCGCGACCACCCGGGGGAGACATTACACAGATACGCAGTATTTT.

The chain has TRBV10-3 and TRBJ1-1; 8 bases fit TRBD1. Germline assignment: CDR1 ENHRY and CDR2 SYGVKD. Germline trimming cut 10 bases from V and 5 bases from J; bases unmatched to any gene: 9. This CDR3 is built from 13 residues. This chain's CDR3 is CATRTGQETEAFF. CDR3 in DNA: TGTGCCACGAGGACAGGGCAGGAGACTGAAGCTTTCTTT.

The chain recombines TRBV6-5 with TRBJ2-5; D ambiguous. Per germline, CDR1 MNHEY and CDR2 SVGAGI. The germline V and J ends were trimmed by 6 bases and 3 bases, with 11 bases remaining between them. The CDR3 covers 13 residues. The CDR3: CASSPYNEETQYF. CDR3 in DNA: TGTGCCAGCAGCCCCTATAATGAAGAGACCCAGTACTTC.

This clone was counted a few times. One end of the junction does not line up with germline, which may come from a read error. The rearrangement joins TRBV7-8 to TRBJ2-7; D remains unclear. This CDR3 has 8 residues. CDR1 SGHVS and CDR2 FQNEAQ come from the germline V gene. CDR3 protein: CASSPTEF. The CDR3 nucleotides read TGTGCCAGCAGCCCAACGGAGTTC.

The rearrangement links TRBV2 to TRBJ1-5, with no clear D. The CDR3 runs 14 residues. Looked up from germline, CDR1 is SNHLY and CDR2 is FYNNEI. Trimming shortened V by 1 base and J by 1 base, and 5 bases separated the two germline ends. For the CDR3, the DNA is TGTGCCAGCAGTGAAGACATGAGCAATCAGCCCCAGCATTTT. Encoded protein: CASSEDMSNQPQHF. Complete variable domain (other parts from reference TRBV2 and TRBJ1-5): EPEVTQTPSHQVTQMGQEVILRCVPISNHLYFYWYRQILGQKVEFLVSFYNNEISEKSEIFDDQFSVERPDGSNFTLKIRSTKLEDSAMYFCASSEDMSNQPQHFGDGTRLSIL.